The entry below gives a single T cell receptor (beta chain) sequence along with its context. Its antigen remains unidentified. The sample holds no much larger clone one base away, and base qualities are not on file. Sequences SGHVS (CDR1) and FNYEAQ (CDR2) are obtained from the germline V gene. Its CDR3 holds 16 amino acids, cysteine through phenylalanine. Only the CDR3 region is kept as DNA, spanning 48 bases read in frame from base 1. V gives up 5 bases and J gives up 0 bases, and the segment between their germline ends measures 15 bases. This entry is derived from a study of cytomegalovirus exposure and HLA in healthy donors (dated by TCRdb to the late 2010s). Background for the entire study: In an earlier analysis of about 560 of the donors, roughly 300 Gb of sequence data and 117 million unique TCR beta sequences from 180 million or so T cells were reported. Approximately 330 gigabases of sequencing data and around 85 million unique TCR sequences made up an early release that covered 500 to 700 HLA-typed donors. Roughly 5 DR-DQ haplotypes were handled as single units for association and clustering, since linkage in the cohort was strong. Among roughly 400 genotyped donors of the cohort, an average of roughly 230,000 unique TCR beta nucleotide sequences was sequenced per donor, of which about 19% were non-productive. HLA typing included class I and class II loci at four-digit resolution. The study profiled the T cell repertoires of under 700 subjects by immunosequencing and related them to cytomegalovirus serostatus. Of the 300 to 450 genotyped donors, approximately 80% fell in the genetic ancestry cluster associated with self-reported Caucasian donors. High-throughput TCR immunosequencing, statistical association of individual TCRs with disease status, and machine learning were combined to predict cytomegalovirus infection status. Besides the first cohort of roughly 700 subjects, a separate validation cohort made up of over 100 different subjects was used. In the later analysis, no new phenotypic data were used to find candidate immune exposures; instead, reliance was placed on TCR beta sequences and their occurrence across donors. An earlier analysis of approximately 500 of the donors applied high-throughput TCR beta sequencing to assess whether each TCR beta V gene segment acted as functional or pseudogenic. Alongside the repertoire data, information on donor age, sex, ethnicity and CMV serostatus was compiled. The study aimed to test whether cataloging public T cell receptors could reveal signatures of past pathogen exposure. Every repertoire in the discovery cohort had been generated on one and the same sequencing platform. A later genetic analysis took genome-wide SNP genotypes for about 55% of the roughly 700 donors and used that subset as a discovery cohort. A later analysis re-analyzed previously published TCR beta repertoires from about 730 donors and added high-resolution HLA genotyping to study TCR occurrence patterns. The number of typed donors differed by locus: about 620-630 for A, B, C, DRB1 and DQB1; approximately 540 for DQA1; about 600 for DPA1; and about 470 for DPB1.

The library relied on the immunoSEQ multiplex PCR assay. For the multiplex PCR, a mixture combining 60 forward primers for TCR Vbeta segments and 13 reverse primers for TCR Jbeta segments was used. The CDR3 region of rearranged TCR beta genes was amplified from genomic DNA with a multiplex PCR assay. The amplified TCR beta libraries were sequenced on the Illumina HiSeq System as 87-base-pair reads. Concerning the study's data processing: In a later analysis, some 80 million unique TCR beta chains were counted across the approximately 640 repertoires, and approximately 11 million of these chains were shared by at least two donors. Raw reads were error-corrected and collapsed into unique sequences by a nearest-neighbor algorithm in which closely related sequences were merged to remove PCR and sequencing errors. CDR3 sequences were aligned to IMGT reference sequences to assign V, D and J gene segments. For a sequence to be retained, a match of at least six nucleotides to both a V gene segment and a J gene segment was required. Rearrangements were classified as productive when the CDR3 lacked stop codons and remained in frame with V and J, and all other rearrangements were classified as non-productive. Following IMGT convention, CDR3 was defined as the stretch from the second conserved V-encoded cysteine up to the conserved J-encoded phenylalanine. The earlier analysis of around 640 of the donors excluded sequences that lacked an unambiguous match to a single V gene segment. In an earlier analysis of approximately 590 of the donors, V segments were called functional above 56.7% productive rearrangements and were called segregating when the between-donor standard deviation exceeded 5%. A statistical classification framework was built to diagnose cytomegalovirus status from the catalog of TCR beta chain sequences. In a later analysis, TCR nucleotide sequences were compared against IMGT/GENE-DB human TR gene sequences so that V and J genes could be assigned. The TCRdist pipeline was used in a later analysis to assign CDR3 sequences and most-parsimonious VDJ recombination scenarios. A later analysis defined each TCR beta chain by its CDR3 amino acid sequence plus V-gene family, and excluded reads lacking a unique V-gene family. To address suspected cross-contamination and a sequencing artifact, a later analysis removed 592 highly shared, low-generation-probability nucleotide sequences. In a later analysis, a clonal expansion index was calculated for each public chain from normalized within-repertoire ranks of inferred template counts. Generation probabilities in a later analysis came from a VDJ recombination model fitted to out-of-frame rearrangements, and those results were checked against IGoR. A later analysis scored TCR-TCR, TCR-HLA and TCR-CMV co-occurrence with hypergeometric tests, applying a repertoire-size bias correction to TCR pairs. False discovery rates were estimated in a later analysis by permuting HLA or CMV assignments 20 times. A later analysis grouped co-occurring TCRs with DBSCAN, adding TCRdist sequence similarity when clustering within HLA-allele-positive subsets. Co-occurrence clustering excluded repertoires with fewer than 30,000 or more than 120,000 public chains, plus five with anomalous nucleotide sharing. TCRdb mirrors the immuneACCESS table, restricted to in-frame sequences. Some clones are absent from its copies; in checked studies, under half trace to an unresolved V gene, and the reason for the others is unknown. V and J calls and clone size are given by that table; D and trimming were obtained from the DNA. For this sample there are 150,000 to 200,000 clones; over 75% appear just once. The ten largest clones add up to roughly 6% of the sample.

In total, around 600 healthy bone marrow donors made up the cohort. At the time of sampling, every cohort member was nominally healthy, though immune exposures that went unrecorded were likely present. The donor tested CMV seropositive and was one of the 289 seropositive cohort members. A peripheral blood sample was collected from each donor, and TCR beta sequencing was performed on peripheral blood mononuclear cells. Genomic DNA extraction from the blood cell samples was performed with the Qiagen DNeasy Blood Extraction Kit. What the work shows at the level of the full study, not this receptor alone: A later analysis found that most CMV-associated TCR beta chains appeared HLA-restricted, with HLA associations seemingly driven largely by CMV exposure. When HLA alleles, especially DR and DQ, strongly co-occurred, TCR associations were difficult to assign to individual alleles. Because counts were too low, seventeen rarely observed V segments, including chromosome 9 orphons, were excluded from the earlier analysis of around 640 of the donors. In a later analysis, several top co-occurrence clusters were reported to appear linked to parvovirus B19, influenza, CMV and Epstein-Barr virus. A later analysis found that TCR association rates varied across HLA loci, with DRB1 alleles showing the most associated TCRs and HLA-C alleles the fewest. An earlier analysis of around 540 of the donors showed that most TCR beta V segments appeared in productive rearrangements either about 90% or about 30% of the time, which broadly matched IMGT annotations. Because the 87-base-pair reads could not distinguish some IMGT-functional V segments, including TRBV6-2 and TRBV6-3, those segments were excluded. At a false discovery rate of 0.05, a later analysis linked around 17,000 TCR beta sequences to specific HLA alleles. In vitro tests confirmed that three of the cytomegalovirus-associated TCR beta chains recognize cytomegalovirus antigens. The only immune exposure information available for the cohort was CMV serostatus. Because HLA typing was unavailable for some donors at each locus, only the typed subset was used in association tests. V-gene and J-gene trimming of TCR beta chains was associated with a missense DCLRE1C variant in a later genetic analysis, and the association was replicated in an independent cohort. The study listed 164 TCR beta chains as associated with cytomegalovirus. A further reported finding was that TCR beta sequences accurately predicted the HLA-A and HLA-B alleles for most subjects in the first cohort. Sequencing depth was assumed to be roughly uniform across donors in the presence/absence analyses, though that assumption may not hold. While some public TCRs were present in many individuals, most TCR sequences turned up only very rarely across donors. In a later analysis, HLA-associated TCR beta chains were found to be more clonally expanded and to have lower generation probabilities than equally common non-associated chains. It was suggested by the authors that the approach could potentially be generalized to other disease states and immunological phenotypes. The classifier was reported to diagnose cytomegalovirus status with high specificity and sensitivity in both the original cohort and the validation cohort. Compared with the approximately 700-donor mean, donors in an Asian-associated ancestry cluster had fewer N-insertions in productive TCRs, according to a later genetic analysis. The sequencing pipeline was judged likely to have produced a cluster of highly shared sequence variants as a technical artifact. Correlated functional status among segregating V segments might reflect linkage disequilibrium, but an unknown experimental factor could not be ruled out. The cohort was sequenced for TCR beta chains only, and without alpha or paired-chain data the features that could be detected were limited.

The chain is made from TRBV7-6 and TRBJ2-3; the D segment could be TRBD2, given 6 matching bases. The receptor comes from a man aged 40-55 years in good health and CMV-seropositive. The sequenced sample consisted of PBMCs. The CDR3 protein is CASSLRGRLSTDTQYF. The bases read TGTGCCAGCAGCCTGCGGGGCCGACTTAGCACAGATACGCAGTATTTT. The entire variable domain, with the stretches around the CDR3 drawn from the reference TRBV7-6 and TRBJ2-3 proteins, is GAGVSQSPRYKVTKRGQDVALRCDPISGHVSLYWYRQALGQGPEFLTYFNYEAQQDKSGLPNDRFSAERPEGSISTLTIQRTEQRDSAMYRCASSLRGRLSTDTQYFGPGTRLTVL.